In its sample, the clone carrying this TCR beta chain was seen once. Its specificity is not known. TCRdb redid the calling of the 5' RACE reads with MiXCR, one entry per CDR3 protein. Of 430,000 or so distinct CDR3 sequences in the sample, less than 25% were seen once. This CDR3 comprises 14 residues. Trimming removed 11 bases from V and 4 bases from J, with 20 bases in between. CDR1 and CDR2 (germline): MNHNS, SASEGT. The sample is drawn from a study of identical twins. Study observations and caveats: Within cord blood, abundant beta clonotypes carried fewer insertions, but memory repertoires showed no such trend. Twin pairs' shared out-of-frame alpha sequences were enriched in low generation probability.

The sample was also reused in another study, on T cells expressing NK-cell markers.

The chain links TRBV6-1 to TRBJ1-2, with TRBD1 as a possible D gene (6 bases). Sequencing was done on a sample of CD4+ T cells sorted from blood. This receptor was identified in a woman younger than 30 in good health. Written as DNA, the CDR3 is TGTGCCTCGACCGTCAGGGGCAAAGTCTATGGCTACACCTTC. Encoded protein: CASTVRGKVYGYTF.